This T cell receptor beta chain originates from a study of shared clonotypes between healthy human individuals. Study results and caveats: Generally, naive subsets (rather than memory subsets) showed larger estimated richness.

Libraries were prepared by immunoSEQ multiplex PCR; TCRdb keeps only in-frame clonotypes and omits some of them. The profile shows about 1,800,000 clones, approximately 95% of them singletons. In the naive CD8 group, cells lacked CD45RO and were positively selected for CCR7, so terminally differentiated effector memory CD45RA+ cells were left out. Notes on this clone: Its antigen is unknown.

Per germline, CDR1 MGHRA and CDR2 YSYEKL. The CDR3 loop spans 17 amino acids. The V and J ends lost 4 bases and 0 bases respectively, with 18 bases between them. The receptor was derived from a man aged 18 to 30 in good health. Sample: naive CD8+ T cells sorted from blood. This rearrangement joins TRBV4-1 to TRBJ1-1; D gene ambiguous. This chain's CDR3 is CASSLADGPGMNTEAFF. The CDR3 region has the DNA TGCGCCAGCAGCCTCGCCGATGGCCCCGGCATGAACACTGAAGCTTTCTTT.